These T cell receptor beta chains were read from a single sample in a study of PD-1 blockade in classical Hodgkin lymphoma. Libraries were prepared by immunoSEQ multiplex PCR; TCRdb keeps only in-frame clonotypes and omits some of them. The data hold 90,000 to 100,000 clones, with 92% observed a single time. This sample comprised peripheral blood mononuclear cells (PBMCs), obtained at baseline. These TCRs come from a human donor with classical Hodgkin lymphoma. CDR3s include the opening cysteine and the closing phenylalanine or tryptophan. D genes are given only for firm matches. Clone size appears in some rows only: once, few, many, or a class for an expanded clone.

j_call | d_call | clone_size | v_call | cdr3_aa | cdr3_nt
TRBJ2-3 | . | . | TRBV19 | CASSSRQLDTQYF | TGTGCCAGTAGTTCTCGGCAGCTAGATACGCAGTATTTT
TRBJ2-2 | . | . | TRBV10-3 | CAISVSSAENTGELFF | TGTGCCATCAGTGTATCTAGCGCCGAGAACACCGGGGAGCTGTTTTTT
TRBJ1-5 | . | . | TRBV18 | CASSPLGEGQPQHF | TGTGCCAGCTCACCTTTGGGAGAGGGGCAGCCCCAGCATTTT
TRBJ1-1 | TRBD1 | . | TRBV19 | CASSMVFRGRAEAFF | TGTGCCAGTAGTATGGTTTTCAGGGGGCGGGCTGAAGCTTTCTTT
TRBJ2-4 | TRBD1 | . | TRBV2 | CASLFGQGDWNIQYF | TGTGCCAGCCTATTTGGGCAGGGGGATTGGAACATTCAGTACTTC
TRBJ1-4 | . | . | TRBV30 | CAWTDTPDEKLFF | TGTGCCTGGACGGACACTCCTGATGAAAAACTGTTTTTT
TRBJ1-2 | . | . | TRBV5-6 | CASAGRVRGYTF | TGTGCCTCCGCAGGGCGGGTGCGAGGCTACACCTTC
TRBJ2-2 | . | . | TRBV4-2 | CASSQDWGATGELFF | TGTGCCAGCAGCCAAGATTGGGGGGCCACCGGGGAGCTGTTTTTT
TRBJ2-5 | . | . | TRBV14 | CASSQGMGRLRETQYF | TGTGCCAGCAGCCAAGGAATGGGACGGCTCCGGGAGACCCAGTACTTC
TRBJ2-3 | . | . | TRBV11-2 | CASSLGGGGEADTQYF | TGTGCCAGCAGCCTGGGGGGCGGAGGGGAGGCAGATACGCAGTATTTT
TRBJ2-1 | . | . | TRBV19 | CASSLQAGHSYNEQFF | TGTGCCAGTAGTCTCCAAGCGGGACACTCCTACAATGAGCAGTTCTTC
TRBJ2-4 | . | . | TRBV19 | CASKSIAKNIQYF | TGTGCCAGTAAATCCATAGCCAAAAACATTCAGTACTTC
TRBJ2-5 | TRBD1 | once | TRBV18 | CASSRDRAEETQYF | TGTGCCAGCTCACGAGACAGGGCCGAAGAGACCCAGTACTTC
TRBJ1-3 | . | . | TRBV7-2 | CASSQGLSSGNTIYF | TGTGCCAGCAGCCAAGGCCTAAGCTCTGGAAACACCATATATTTT
TRBJ1-6 | TRBD1 | . | TRBV25-1 | CASHRGLNSPLHF | TGTGCCAGCCACAGGGGTCTCAATTCACCCCTCCACTTT
TRBJ2-7 | TRBD2 | few | TRBV5-1 | CASSLDVGLAGNEQYF | TGCGCCAGCAGCTTGGATGTGGGACTAGCGGGTAACGAGCAGTACTTC
TRBJ1-1 | . | few | TRBV2 | CASSKWGTEAFF | TGTGCCAGCAGTAAGTGGGGCACTGAAGCTTTCTTT
TRBJ2-1 | TRBD2 | once | TRBV11-2 | CASSLALAGPNNEQFF | TGTGCCAGCAGCTTAGCACTAGCGGGACCAAACAATGAGCAGTTCTTC
TRBJ2-7 | TRBD2 | . | TRBV28 | CASSPGTSEQYF | TGTGCCAGCAGTCCAGGGACTAGCGAGCAGTACTTC
TRBJ1-1 | . | . | TRBV19 | CASSPTWGKNTEAFF | TGTGCCAGTAGTCCTACGTGGGGGAAGAACACTGAAGCTTTCTTT
TRBJ1-2 | . | few | TRBV5-4 | CASSYEGVVGYTF | TGTGCCAGCAGCTATGAGGGGGTTGTTGGCTACACCTTC
TRBJ2-7 | TRBD1 | . | TRBV7-8 | CASSLQGTATYEQYF | TGTGCCAGCAGCCTCCAGGGGACAGCTACCTACGAGCAGTACTTC
TRBJ2-2 | . | . | TRBV14 | CASSQILGAREELFF | TGTGCCAGCAGCCAAATACTGGGAGCCCGCGAGGAGCTGTTTTTT
TRBJ2-2 | . | . | TRBV30 | CAWSVLGAGELFF | TGTGCCTGGAGTGTACTAGGGGCCGGGGAGCTGTTTTTT
TRBJ2-1 | TRBD2 | . | TRBV5-1 | CASSLEGTSTGFFF | TGCGCCAGCAGCTTGGAGGGGACTAGCACGGGGTTTTTCTTC
TRBJ1-1 | . | once | TRBV19 | CASSIVRERDTEAFF | TGTGCCAGTAGTATTGTCCGGGAGAGGGACACTGAAGCTTTCTTT
TRBJ2-5 | . | . | TRBV2 | CASRRGQETQYF | TGTGCCAGCAGGAGGGGCCAAGAGACCCAGTACTTC
TRBJ2-1 | TRBD2 | . | TRBV7-9 | CASGKTSGTYNEQFF | TGTGCCAGCGGAAAAACTAGCGGGACTTACAATGAGCAGTTCTTC
TRBJ2-1 | TRBD2 | . | TRBV5-1 | CASSLRLAGNNEQFF | TGCGCCAGCAGCCTACGACTAGCGGGGAACAATGAGCAGTTCTTC
TRBJ2-1 | TRBD2 | . | TRBV12-5 | CASGTPGLAGWSSYNEQFF | TGTGCTAGTGGTACGCCGGGACTAGCGGGATGGAGCTCCTACAATGAGCAGTTCTTC
TRBJ2-5 | . | . | TRBV9 | CASSGGGVQETQYF | TGTGCCAGCAGCGGCGGCGGGGTCCAAGAGACCCAGTACTTC
TRBJ2-3 | . | . | TRBV9 | CASSVGVLLADTQYF | TGTGCCAGCAGCGTAGGCGTACTTCTCGCAGATACGCAGTATTTT
TRBJ2-3 | TRBD2 | . | TRBV4-1 | CASTRVGGSTDTQYF | TGCGCCAGCACCCGGGTGGGAGGGAGCACAGATACGCAGTATTTT
TRBJ1-1 | . | . | TRBV2 | CALSRYSEAFF | TGTGCGCTCAGTCGGTACAGCGAAGCTTTCTTT
TRBJ1-1 | . | . | TRBV7-2 | CASSFFGNTEAFF | TGTGCCAGCAGCTTCTTTGGGAACACTGAAGCTTTCTTT
TRBJ2-5 | . | . | TRBV5-1 | CASTDQNSETQYF | TGCGCCAGTACGGACCAAAACTCGGAGACCCAGTACTTC
TRBJ1-2 | TRBD1 | . | TRBV10-2 | CASNGAGGYGYTF | TGCGCCAGTAACGGGGCAGGGGGATATGGCTACACCTTC
TRBJ2-1 | TRBD2 | . | TRBV30 | CAWSVLRGRASGRAFHNEQFF | TGTGCCTGGAGTGTACTACGTGGTCGGGCTAGCGGGAGGGCCTTCCACAATGAGCAGTTCTTC
TRBJ2-1 | . | . | TRBV7-2 | CASSFLTHEQFF | TGTGCCAGCAGCTTCCTTACCCATGAGCAGTTCTTC
TRBJ2-7 | . | . | TRBV7-2 | CASSLPVLGLPEQYF | TGTGCCAGCAGCTTACCGGTATTGGGACTTCCCGAGCAGTACTTC
TRBJ2-1 | TRBD2 | once | TRBV18 | CASSAEGLAGGLSYNEQFF | TGTGCCAGCTCCGCCGAGGGACTAGCGGGAGGCCTCTCCTACAATGAGCAGTTCTTC
TRBJ1-2 | . | . | TRBV27 | CASSKRGGVPNYGYTF | TGTGCCAGCAGTAAACGCGGCGGAGTCCCTAACTATGGCTACACCTTC
TRBJ1-4 | TRBD1 | . | TRBV30 | CAWGGQGATNEKLFF | TGTGCCTGGGGGGGACAGGGGGCTACTAATGAAAAACTGTTTTTT
TRBJ2-7 | TRBD2 | . | TRBV28 | CASSWRGAYEQYF | TGTGCCAGCAGTTGGCGGGGGGCTTACGAGCAGTACTTC
TRBJ2-3 | . | . | TRBV5-1 | CASSFVAGGTDTQYF | TGCGCCAGCAGCTTTGTTGCAGGGGGCACAGATACGCAGTATTTT
TRBJ2-7 | . | . | TRBV25-1 | CASSNLRGHEQYF | TGTGCCAGCAGTAACCTCAGGGGTCACGAGCAGTACTTC
TRBJ1-1 | . | . | TRBV18 | CASSKVRDTEAFF | TGTGCCAGCTCAAAGGTCCGGGACACTGAAGCTTTCTTT
TRBJ2-7 | TRBD1 | . | TRBV6-1 | CASRLQGANEQYF | TGTGCCAGCAGGTTACAGGGGGCGAACGAGCAGTACTTC
TRBJ1-1 | . | . | TRBV5-1 | CASSSVVAEAFF | TGCGCCAGCAGCTCAGTGGTGGCTGAAGCTTTCTTT
TRBJ1-2 | TRBD1 | . | TRBV18 | CASSQPMGQGHGYTF | TGTGCCAGCTCACAACCGATGGGACAGGGGCATGGCTACACCTTC
TRBJ1-2 | . | . | TRBV5-1 | CASSASTGRNGYGYTF | TGCGCCAGCAGCGCGAGCACAGGGAGGAATGGCTATGGCTACACCTTC
TRBJ2-1 | TRBD1 | . | TRBV5-1 | CASSLVGGQGAWEQFF | TGCGCCAGCAGCTTGGTGGGTGGACAGGGGGCATGGGAGCAGTTCTTC